The sequence of this T cell receptor beta chain was determined in a study of beta chain features in type 1 diabetes. Trimming removed 1 base from V and 6 bases from J; junction bases left unmatched: 8. Germline V gene data show CDR1 as LGHNA and CDR2 as YSLEER. This CDR3 is 16 amino acids long. Findings of the study overall: All four CD4+ subsets of Type 1 diabetes patients contained TCRB CDR3s that were moderately but significantly shorter.

With respect to this clone: As yet, its antigen is unknown.

Reverse transcription of all isolated RNA meant that expressed TCRB transcripts were sequenced. TCRdb's copy holds only in-frame clones and misses some; the assay was immunoSEQ multiplex PCR. The sample includes a few hundred thousand clones, about 12% of them seen just once. This sequence joins TRBV4-3 and TRBJ2-4, with 8 positions matching TRBD2. This clonotype was sampled from a woman under 30 with type 1 diabetes. The sequencing sample was made of naive CD4+ T cells from blood. The CDR3 is CASSQATGGWGNIQYF. As DNA, the CDR3 is TGCGCCAGCAGCCAAGCAACGGGAGGGTGGGGAAACATTCAGTACTTC.